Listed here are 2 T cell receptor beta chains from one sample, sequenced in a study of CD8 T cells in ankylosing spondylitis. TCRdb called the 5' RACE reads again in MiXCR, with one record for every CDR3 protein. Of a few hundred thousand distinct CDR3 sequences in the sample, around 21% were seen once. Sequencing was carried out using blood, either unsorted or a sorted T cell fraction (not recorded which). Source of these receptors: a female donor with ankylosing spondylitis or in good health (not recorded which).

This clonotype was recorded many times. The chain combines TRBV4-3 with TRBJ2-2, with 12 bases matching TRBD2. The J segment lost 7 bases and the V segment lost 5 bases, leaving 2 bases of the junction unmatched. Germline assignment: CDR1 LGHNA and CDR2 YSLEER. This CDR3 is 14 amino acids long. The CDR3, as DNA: TGCGCCAGCAGCGCACTAGCGGGAGGCGGGGAGCTGTTTTTT. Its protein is CASSALAGGGELFF.

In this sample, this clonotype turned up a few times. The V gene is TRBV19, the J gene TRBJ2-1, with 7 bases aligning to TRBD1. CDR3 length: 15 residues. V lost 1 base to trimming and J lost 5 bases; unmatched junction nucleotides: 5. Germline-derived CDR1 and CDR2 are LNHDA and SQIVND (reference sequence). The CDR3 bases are TGTGCCAGTAGTATAGTGGGACAGTTAAACAATGAGCAGTTCTTC. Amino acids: CASSIVGQLNNEQFF. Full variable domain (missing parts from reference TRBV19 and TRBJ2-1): DGGITQSPKYLFRKEGQNVTLSCEQNLNHDAMYWYRQDPGQGLRLIYYSQIVNDFQKGDIAEGYSVSREKKESFPLTVTSAQKNPTAFYLCASSIVGQLNNEQFFGPGTRLTVL.